This is a list of T cell receptor beta chains from one sample in a study of response to subunit inactivated influenza vaccine. TCRdb independently ran MiXCR on the RT-PCR reads; one entry per CDR3 protein. The sample holds hundreds of thousands of distinct CDR3 sequences, 11% seen once. The sample here was PBMCs from blood, taken 40 to 50 days after vaccination. The receptor source for this set is a man between 45 and 60 years old who received an inactivated influenza vaccine. Both conserved end residues are part of each CDR3. D genes are given only for firm matches. Clone size is stated in some rows and not others, as once, few, many or a class when expanded.

d_call | j_call | clone_size | cdr3_length | v_call | cdr3_nt | cdr3_aa
. | TRBJ2-3 | . | 15 | TRBV20-1 | TGCAGTGCTTCCTCCCGGGGCGGACGCACAGATACGCAGTATTTT | CSASSRGGRTDTQYF
TRBD1 | TRBJ1-4 | . | 15 | TRBV5-6 | TGTGCCAGCAGCGCACCGACAGGGTCGGAGAGGAAACCGTTTTTT | CASSAPTGSERKPFF
TRBD1 | TRBJ2-5 | many | 15 | TRBV20-1 | TGCAGTGCTAGGGAGCCGGGACAGGGGCAAGAGACCCAGTACTTC | CSAREPGQGQETQYF
TRBD2 | TRBJ2-1 | many | 15 | TRBV7-2 | TGTGCCAGCAGCATACTAGCGGGGACCTACAATGAGCAGTTCTTC | CASSILAGTYNEQFF
. | TRBJ2-3 | . | 15 | TRBV12-3/TRBV12-4 | TGTGCCAGCAGTTTGGCGCGTGCCCGGGCGGATACGCAGTATTTT | CASSLARARADTQYF
TRBD2 | TRBJ2-2 | . | 16 | TRBV7-6 | TGTGCCAGCAGCTTACTGGGACTAGCGGGGACCGGGGAGCTGTTTTTT | CASSLLGLAGTGELFF
. | TRBJ2-3 | . | 15 | TRBV3-1 | TGTGCCAGCAGCCAAGATGGGGTCGGCACAGATACGCAGTATTTT | CASSQDGVGTDTQYF
TRBD2 | TRBJ2-2 | . | 15 | TRBV7-6 | TGTGCCAGCAGCTTACGACGGGGGGGCGCCGGGGAGCTGTTTTTT | CASSLRRGGAGELFF
TRBD2 | TRBJ2-5 | few | 16 | TRBV6-2/TRBV6-3 | TGTGCCAGCAGTCGATCGACTAGCGGGGGGCAAGAGACCCAGTACTTC | CASSRSTSGGQETQYF
. | TRBJ2-3 | few | 14 | TRBV7-8 | TGTGCCAGCAGCTTAGTTACAAGCACAGATACGCAGTATTTT | CASSLVTSTDTQYF